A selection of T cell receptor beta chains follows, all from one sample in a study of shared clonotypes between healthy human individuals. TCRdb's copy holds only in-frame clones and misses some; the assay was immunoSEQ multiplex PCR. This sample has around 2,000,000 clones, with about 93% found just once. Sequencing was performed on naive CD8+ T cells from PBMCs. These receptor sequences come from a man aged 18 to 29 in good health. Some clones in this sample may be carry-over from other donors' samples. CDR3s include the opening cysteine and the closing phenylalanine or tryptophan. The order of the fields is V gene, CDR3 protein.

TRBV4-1,CASSPTSSYNEQFF
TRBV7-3,CASSLGTGETGELFF
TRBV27,CASSYGTRLTGELFF
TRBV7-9,CASSLAEGAKYRDNYEQYF
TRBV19,CASCPLRGQPQHF
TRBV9,CASSVQGAPTEAFF
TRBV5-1,CASSLGDSSYEQYF
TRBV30,CAQTTGVNTEAFF
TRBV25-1,CASRQGGETQYF
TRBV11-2,CASSYFLRGGNTIYF
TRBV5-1,CASSLTSPREQFF
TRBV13,CASSLSSSYNEQFF
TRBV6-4,CASSILGVREKLFF